The T cell receptor beta chain described here comes from a study of T cell repertoires in cytomegalovirus infection. As for the study in general: TCR beta signatures that were public indicated CMV infection and matching HLA type.

TCRdb recomputed calls from the reads with MiXCR, one row per CDR3 protein. This sample has 200,000 to 250,000 distinct CDR3 sequences, with roughly 34% found just once. Study-wide results and limits: In two of eight donors, the top clonotype was HLA-C-restricted CMV-specific. Cumulated frequencies of public TCR beta families served to identify carriers of CMV plus the relevant HLA.

With respect to this clonotype: The antigen remains unidentified.

The origin of this receptor is a human donor in good health (CMV status not recorded). Some clones in this sample may be carry-over from other donors' samples. The sequencing used CD8+ T cells from cultured PBMCs, collected from culture after CMV antigen stimulation.

In DNA form, the CDR3 reads TGTGCCAGCAGCTCTGAAGGGCCCTCTGGAAACACCATATATTTT. This codes for CASSSEGPSGNTIYF. The rearrangement uses TRBV7-9 and TRBJ1-3; D is unresolved. V lost 4 bases and J lost 0, with 10 bases in between. Germline V gene data show CDR1 as SEHNR and CDR2 as FQNEAQ (reference sequence). This CDR3 is 15 amino acids long.